The 17 T cell receptor beta chains given below trace back to one sample, sequenced in a study of blood T cell repertoires in COVID-19. Sequenced by immunoSEQ multiplex PCR; TCRdb stores in-frame clones only, minus some. The data contain about 80,000 clones, approximately 76% of them singletons. Source material: peripheral blood. These receptors were taken from a man in his 70s with active or convalescent COVID-19.

This chain joins TRBV5-4 and TRBJ1-5; D ambiguous. V dropped 0 bases and J dropped 11 bases, with 12 bases sitting between them. Germline V lookup: CDR1 SGHNT, CDR2 YYREEE (reference sequence). The CDR3 spans 13 residues. The CDR3 DNA follows: TGTGCCAGCAGCTTGGCCCCGGATCGGGCCCAGCATTTT. Encoded protein: CASSLAPDRAQHF.

A word on this clone: The same CDR3 is also encoded by other DNA sequences in this sample. The rearrangement uses TRBV7-9 and TRBJ1-4, with 12 positions matching TRBD1. Losses at the gene ends were 5 bases for V and 8 bases for J; bases not matched to a gene: 3. This CDR3 spans 14 amino acids. Germline CDR1 SEHNR, CDR2 FQNEAQ (reference sequence). CDR3 loop: CASSRDRGLEKLFF. In DNA, the CDR3 is TGTGCCAGCAGCCGGGACAGGGGGCTGGAAAAACTGTTTTTT.

In its sample, this clone was seen a few times. This chain joins TRBV28 and TRBJ1-1; maybe TRBD1 (5 bases). The CDR3 loop spans 11 amino acids. Germline CDR1 and CDR2: MDHEN and SYDVKM. Between the trimmed V and J ends, which lost 2 bases and 12 bases, there was a span of 10 bases. The CDR3 sequence: CASSLAQATFF. The CDR3 DNA sequence: TGTGCCAGCAGTTTAGCACAGGCGACTTTCTTT.

This chain links TRBV6-5 with TRBJ1-6; 7 nucleotides agree with TRBD1. Per germline, CDR1 MNHEY and CDR2 SVGAGI. The trim removed 7 bases at V and 6 bases at J, leaving 9 bases unmatched. This CDR3 is built from 15 residues. CDR3: CASTEVQGFNSPLHF. CDR3 nucleotides: TGTGCCAGCACAGAGGTACAGGGGTTTAATTCACCCCTCCACTTT.

The table lists this clone with a count of one. The chain carries TRBV5-1 and TRBJ1-1; D may be TRBD1 (5 bases). The V gene lost 0 bases and the J gene lost 0 bases, with 12 bases spanning the gap. Germline lookup yields CDR1 SGHRS and CDR2 YFSETQ. This CDR3 is built from 16 residues. The DNA of the CDR3 is TGCGCCAGCAGCTTGGTGGGGGGGACGCTGAACACTGAAGCTTTCTTT. It encodes CASSLVGGTLNTEAFF.

This chain uses TRBV7-6 with TRBJ2-4; 7 nucleotides align to TRBD2. The CDR3 runs to 15 residues. Germline V gives CDR1 SGHVS, CDR2 FNYEAQ. Germline trimming cut 5 bases from V and 5 bases from J; bases unmatched to any gene: 9. CDR3 DNA: TGTGCCAGCAGCGCCCGAGCGGGGCGGGAAAACATTCAGTACTTC. This encodes CASSARAGRENIQYF.

This clone was recorded once. J is TRBJ1-5 and V is TRBV21-1. TRBV21-1 is given as a pseudogene. The CDR3 spans 15 residues. The CDR3 protein is CASSPEEGGNQPQHF. The CDR3, as DNA: TGTGCCAGCAGCCCTGAGGAAGGAGGCAATCAGCCCCAGCATTTT.

The chain joins TRBV9 to TRBJ2-3; D may be TRBD1 (6 bases). This CDR3 spans 13 amino acids. V shed 3 bases and J shed 8 bases, with 13 bases lying between them. The germline V gene encodes CDR1 SGDLS and CDR2 YYNGEE. The CDR3 DNA sequence: TGTGCCAGCAGCGCGGACAGCGTAGTTACGCAGTATTTT. Translated, it gives CASSADSVVTQYF.

The chain combines TRBV11-1 with TRBJ2-1, with 8 positions matching TRBD2. The CDR3 is 16 residues long. Germline loops: CDR1 SGHAT, CDR2 FQDESV (reference sequence). V lost 5 bases and J lost 3; bases outside the gene matches: 9. The CDR3 loop reads CASSTRSGGYYNEQFF. Here the CDR3 DNA reads TGTGCCAGCAGCACAAGGAGCGGGGGATACTACAATGAGCAGTTCTTC.

This chain links TRBV4-1 with TRBJ1-3; the D is unclear. This CDR3 comprises 18 residues. V was trimmed by 0 bases and J by 0 bases, leaving 15 bases between them. In germline, CDR1 is MGHRA, CDR2 YSYEKL. CDR3 amino acids: CASSQDLPGLGSGNTIYF. Written as DNA, the CDR3 is TGCGCCAGCAGCCAAGATCTACCGGGTTTAGGCTCTGGAAACACCATATATTTT.

The chain's CDR3 is CASSLRSGTDTQYF. In nucleotides, the CDR3 is TGTGCCAGCAGTTTGAGGAGCGGCACAGATACGCAGTATTTT. The V call is TRBV28, the J call TRBJ2-3; unclear D gene. Germline V gene lookup returns CDR1 MDHEN and CDR2 SYDVKM. Trimming removed 3 bases from V and 1 base from J, with 8 bases in between. The CDR3 has 14 residues.

This clone was observed a single time. J is TRBJ1-2 and V is TRBV29-1, with 9 positions matching TRBD1. V lost 2 bases and J lost 2; bases outside the gene matches: 9. Germline assignment: CDR1 SQVTM and CDR2 ANQGSEA. The CDR3 consists of 16 residues. CDR3 DNA sequence: TGCAGCGTTGAAATTACAGGGGGCCTTTCGAACTATGGCTACACCTTC. Translating gives CSVEITGGLSNYGYTF.

In DNA, the CDR3 is TGTGCCAGCAGTGAATACAGGGCCCCCGGGGAGCTGTTTTTT. This gives the protein CASSEYRAPGELFF. This chain uses TRBV2 with TRBJ2-2; weak D call: TRBD1 (6 bases). Looked up from germline, CDR1 is SNHLY and CDR2 is FYNNEI. The CDR3 extends over 14 amino acids. Between the trimmed V and J ends, which lost 2 bases and 6 bases, there was a span of 10 bases.

The chain links TRBV27 to TRBJ2-7; D gene uncertain. The CDR3 runs to 13 residues. Per the germline V gene, CDR1 is MNHEY and CDR2 is SMNVEV (reference sequence). The ends were cut back, 5 bases at V and 6 bases at J, with 14 bases in the middle. In nucleotides, the CDR3 is TGTGCCAGCAGTCTGAACCCTTCCAGCGAGCAGTACTTC. This encodes CASSLNPSSEQYF.

The chain links TRBV5-1 to TRBJ2-3; 11 bases are a match to TRBD2. The CDR3 is 17 amino acids. Losses at the gene ends were 0 bases for V and 2 bases for J; bases not matched to a gene: 5. The germline V gene has CDR1 SGHRS and CDR2 YFSETQ. CDR3 region: CASSLAASGGSTDTQYF. The DNA for the CDR3 is TGCGCCAGCAGCTTGGCCGCTAGCGGGGGGTCCACAGATACGCAGTATTTT.

V usage is TRBV4-2 and J usage is TRBJ2-7; the match to TRBD2 covers 8 bases. Trimming took 0 bases from V and 0 from J; bases not matched to a gene: 4. The length of the CDR3 is 16 residues. Germline V CDR1 and CDR2: LGHNA, YNFKEQ. The CDR3 bases are TGTGCCAGCAGCCAAGACATTGGGACTAGCTCCTACGAGCAGTACTTC. Translation gives CASSQDIGTSSYEQYF.

The sample holds a few counts of this clone. The V call is TRBV4-1, the J call TRBJ2-2, with a tentative D call TRBD2 (6 bases). From germline, CDR1 is MGHRA and CDR2 YSYEKL. V was clipped by 7 bases and J by 1 base, with 10 bases between them. This CDR3 has 14 residues. In nucleotides, the CDR3 is TGCGCCAGCAAACCAGCGGGGAACACCGGGGAGCTGTTTTTT. It specifies CASKPAGNTGELFF.